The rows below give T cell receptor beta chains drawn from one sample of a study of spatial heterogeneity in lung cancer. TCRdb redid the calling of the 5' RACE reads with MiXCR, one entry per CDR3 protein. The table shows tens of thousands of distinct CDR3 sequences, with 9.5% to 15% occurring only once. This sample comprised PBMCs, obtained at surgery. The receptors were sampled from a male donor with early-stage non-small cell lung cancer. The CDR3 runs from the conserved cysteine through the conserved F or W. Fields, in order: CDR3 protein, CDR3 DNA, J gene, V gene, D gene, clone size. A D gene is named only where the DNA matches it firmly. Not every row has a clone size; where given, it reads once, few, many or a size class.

cdr3_aa: CSAIGGYTEAFF; cdr3_nt: TGCAGTGCTATAGGGGGTTACACTGAAGCTTTCTTT; j_call: TRBJ1-1; v_call: TRBV20-1; d_call: .; clone_size: .
cdr3_aa: CASSLERQTGQFF; cdr3_nt: TGTGCCAGCAGCTTAGAGAGACAGACAGGGCAGTTCTTC; j_call: TRBJ2-1; v_call: TRBV7-9; d_call: .; clone_size: few
cdr3_aa: CASSVGTGGAPLHF; cdr3_nt: TGTGCCAGCAGCGTAGGGACGGGCGGAGCACCCCTCCACTTT; j_call: TRBJ1-6; v_call: TRBV11-2; d_call: .; clone_size: few
cdr3_aa: CASSLRGVNEKLFF; cdr3_nt: TGTGCCAGCAGCTTAAGGGGAGTTAATGAAAAACTGTTTTTT; j_call: TRBJ1-4; v_call: TRBV13; d_call: .; clone_size: .
cdr3_aa: CAISETLYEQYF; cdr3_nt: TGTGCCATCAGTGAGACCCTATACGAGCAGTACTTC; j_call: TRBJ2-7; v_call: TRBV10-3; d_call: .; clone_size: .
cdr3_aa: CASSPQVPSSYEQYF; cdr3_nt: TGTGCCAGCAGCCCGCAGGTTCCCAGCTCCTACGAGCAGTACTTC; j_call: TRBJ2-7; v_call: TRBV27; d_call: .; clone_size: few
cdr3_aa: CASSSGGSNNEQFF; cdr3_nt: TGTGCCAGCAGCTCGGGCGGGAGCAACAATGAGCAGTTCTTC; j_call: TRBJ2-1; v_call: TRBV7-2; d_call: TRBD2; clone_size: few
cdr3_aa: CATSAPGGFGIYEQYF; cdr3_nt: TGTGCCACCAGTGCCCCAGGGGGCTTCGGTATCTACGAGCAGTACTTC; j_call: TRBJ2-7; v_call: TRBV24-1; d_call: TRBD1; clone_size: few
cdr3_aa: CASSLARLGGQETQYF; cdr3_nt: TGTGCCAGCAGCTTAGCTAGATTGGGGGGCCAAGAGACCCAGTACTTC; j_call: TRBJ2-5; v_call: TRBV11-2; d_call: .; clone_size: few
cdr3_aa: CATSRSGMDNEQFF; cdr3_nt: TGTGCCACCAGCAGATCAGGGATGGACAATGAGCAGTTCTTC; j_call: TRBJ2-1; v_call: TRBV15; d_call: .; clone_size: few
cdr3_aa: CASGSQGSQETQYF; cdr3_nt: TGTGCCAGTGGATCGCAGGGTTCACAAGAGACCCAGTACTTC; j_call: TRBJ2-5; v_call: TRBV7-2; d_call: .; clone_size: .
cdr3_aa: CASSLLRVGGSTDTQYF; cdr3_nt: TGTGCCAGCAGTCTCCTCAGGGTCGGCGGCAGCACAGATACGCAGTATTTT; j_call: TRBJ2-3; v_call: TRBV27; d_call: .; clone_size: few
cdr3_aa: CSASPGLAGGQANTGELFF; cdr3_nt: TGCAGTGCTAGCCCGGGACTAGCGGGGGGCCAAGCGAACACCGGGGAGCTGTTTTTT; j_call: TRBJ2-2; v_call: TRBV20-1; d_call: TRBD2; clone_size: .
cdr3_aa: CSAPGSHEAFF; cdr3_nt: TGCAGTGCCCCAGGGAGCCATGAAGCTTTCTTT; j_call: TRBJ1-1; v_call: TRBV20-1; d_call: .; clone_size: few
cdr3_aa: CASSLGFSGANVLTF; cdr3_nt: TGCGCCAGCAGCTTGGGTTTCTCTGGGGCCAACGTCCTGACTTTC; j_call: TRBJ2-6; v_call: TRBV5-1; d_call: .; clone_size: many
cdr3_aa: CASSVGPTSSGNTIYF; cdr3_nt: TGTGCCAGCAGCGTCGGACCGACAAGCTCTGGAAACACCATATATTTT; j_call: TRBJ1-3; v_call: TRBV9; d_call: .; clone_size: few
cdr3_aa: CASTDTANSGNTIYF; cdr3_nt: TGTGCCAGCACCGACACGGCCAACTCTGGAAACACCATATATTTT; j_call: TRBJ1-3; v_call: TRBV25-1; d_call: .; clone_size: few
cdr3_aa: CASRMRQGNEKLFF; cdr3_nt: TGCGCCAGCAGAATGCGACAGGGGAACGAAAAACTGTTTTTT; j_call: TRBJ1-4; v_call: TRBV5-1; d_call: TRBD1; clone_size: .
cdr3_aa: CATLQGGENTEAFF; cdr3_nt: TGTGCCACTCTACAGGGGGGAGAAAACACTGAAGCTTTCTTT; j_call: TRBJ1-1; v_call: TRBV28; d_call: TRBD1; clone_size: many
cdr3_aa: CASSLQTFQETQYF; cdr3_nt: TGTGCCAGCAGTTTACAGACTTTCCAAGAGACCCAGTACTTC; j_call: TRBJ2-5; v_call: TRBV28; d_call: .; clone_size: many
cdr3_aa: CASRGQGGTGELFF; cdr3_nt: TGTGCCAGCAGGGGACAGGGAGGCACCGGGGAGCTGTTTTTT; j_call: TRBJ2-2; v_call: TRBV2; d_call: TRBD1; clone_size: .
cdr3_aa: CASSSRFDSYEQYF; cdr3_nt: TGTGCCAGCAGCTCCCGATTCGACTCCTACGAGCAGTACTTC; j_call: TRBJ2-7; v_call: TRBV5-6; d_call: .; clone_size: few
cdr3_aa: CASSLWGGKTQYF; cdr3_nt: TGTGCCAGCAGTTTATGGGGAGGGAAGACCCAGTACTTC; j_call: TRBJ2-5; v_call: TRBV27; d_call: TRBD2; clone_size: few
cdr3_aa: CASSSLAGNEQFF; cdr3_nt: TGTGCCAGCAGTTCACTAGCGGGGAATGAGCAGTTCTTC; j_call: TRBJ2-1; v_call: TRBV12-3/TRBV12-4; d_call: TRBD2; clone_size: many
cdr3_aa: CASSQDAGGGIDTQYF; cdr3_nt: TGCGCCAGCAGCCAAGATGCGGGCGGGGGCATAGATACGCAGTATTTT; j_call: TRBJ2-3; v_call: TRBV4-3; d_call: .; clone_size: few
cdr3_aa: CASSGGDSRRDEQYF; cdr3_nt: TGTGCCAGCTCTGGTGGGGATTCTCGTCGGGACGAGCAGTACTTC; j_call: TRBJ2-7; v_call: TRBV21-1; d_call: .; clone_size: .
cdr3_aa: CASSPGEGHNEKLFF; cdr3_nt: TGTGCCAGCAGCCCGGGGGAAGGCCATAATGAAAAACTGTTTTTT; j_call: TRBJ1-4; v_call: TRBV7-9; d_call: .; clone_size: .
cdr3_aa: CASSQGLAGGYTQYF; cdr3_nt: TGCGCCAGCAGCCAAGGACTAGCGGGAGGATATACGCAGTATTTT; j_call: TRBJ2-3; v_call: TRBV4-3; d_call: TRBD2; clone_size: few
cdr3_aa: CSVAQLSHSYEQYF; cdr3_nt: TGCAGCGTTGCCCAACTATCGCACTCCTACGAGCAGTACTTC; j_call: TRBJ2-7; v_call: TRBV29-1; d_call: .; clone_size: many
cdr3_aa: CASSDQRSDGAGELFF; cdr3_nt: TGTGCCAGCAGTGATCAGAGATCTGATGGCGCCGGGGAGCTGTTTTTT; j_call: TRBJ2-2; v_call: TRBV28; d_call: .; clone_size: .
cdr3_aa: CASSSGTGEKEPQHF; cdr3_nt: TGTGCCAGCAGCTCCGGCACAGGGGAAAAGGAGCCCCAGCATTTT; j_call: TRBJ1-5; v_call: TRBV7-9; d_call: TRBD1; clone_size: many
cdr3_aa: CAISLRGGTDTQYF; cdr3_nt: TGTGCCATCAGTCTGCGGGGGGGCACAGATACGCAGTATTTT; j_call: TRBJ2-3; v_call: TRBV10-3; d_call: TRBD2; clone_size: .
cdr3_aa: CATSDFAGRTDTQYF; cdr3_nt: TGTGCCACCAGTGATTTTGCAGGGAGAACAGATACGCAGTATTTT; j_call: TRBJ2-3; v_call: TRBV24-1; d_call: .; clone_size: few
cdr3_aa: CASSASDGYAYEQYF; cdr3_nt: TGTGCCAGCAGCGCTTCGGACGGATATGCCTACGAGCAGTACTTC; j_call: TRBJ2-7; v_call: TRBV28; d_call: .; clone_size: few
cdr3_aa: CASSATVGLDPIF; cdr3_nt: TGTGCCAGCAGCGCTACTGTGGGCCTGGATCCTATCTTC; j_call: TRBJ2-1; v_call: TRBV13; d_call: .; clone_size: few
cdr3_aa: CASSEGLAGDYEQYF; cdr3_nt: TGTGCCAGCAGCGAGGGACTAGCGGGAGACTACGAGCAGTACTTC; j_call: TRBJ2-7; v_call: TRBV9; d_call: TRBD2; clone_size: many
cdr3_aa: CSFPSGRLYEQYF; cdr3_nt: TGCAGCTTCCCTAGCGGGAGGTTGTACGAGCAGTACTTC; j_call: TRBJ2-7; v_call: TRBV20-1; d_call: TRBD2; clone_size: many
cdr3_aa: CASSLGRLAGLGDTQYF; cdr3_nt: TGTGCCAGCAGCTTAGGGCGTCTAGCGGGATTGGGAGATACGCAGTATTTT; j_call: TRBJ2-3; v_call: TRBV7-2; d_call: TRBD2; clone_size: .
cdr3_aa: CASSQDRGETQYF; cdr3_nt: TGTGCAAGCAGCCAAGATCGCGGAGAGACCCAGTACTTC; j_call: TRBJ2-5; v_call: TRBV3-1; d_call: .; clone_size: few
cdr3_aa: CSVEPGDHSGNTIYF; cdr3_nt: TGCAGCGTTGAACCGGGGGACCACTCTGGAAACACCATATATTTT; j_call: TRBJ1-3; v_call: TRBV29-1; d_call: .; clone_size: .
cdr3_aa: CASSQDALGAGNEQYF; cdr3_nt: TGTGCCAGCAGCCAAGATGCCCTGGGGGCAGGGAATGAGCAGTACTTC; j_call: TRBJ2-7; v_call: TRBV4-2; d_call: .; clone_size: many
cdr3_aa: CASSLRMNNQPQHF; cdr3_nt: TGTGCCAGCAGCTTACGCATGAACAATCAGCCCCAGCATTTT; j_call: TRBJ1-5; v_call: TRBV7-2; d_call: .; clone_size: many
cdr3_aa: CASSLLLAGGNEQFF; cdr3_nt: TGTGCCAGCAGCTTACTCCTAGCGGGAGGGAATGAGCAGTTCTTC; j_call: TRBJ2-1; v_call: TRBV7-2; d_call: TRBD2; clone_size: few
cdr3_aa: CASSFFLGTQETQYF; cdr3_nt: TGTGCCAGCAGCTTCTTTCTAGGGACCCAAGAGACCCAGTACTTC; j_call: TRBJ2-5; v_call: TRBV5-6; d_call: .; clone_size: .
cdr3_aa: CASGTSGRATPYEQYF; cdr3_nt: TGTGCCAGCGGGACTAGCGGGAGGGCCACCCCCTACGAGCAGTACTTC; j_call: TRBJ2-7; v_call: TRBV28; d_call: TRBD2; clone_size: few
cdr3_aa: CASSQDPNGSTGELFF; cdr3_nt: TGCGCCAGCAGCCAAGATCCAAACGGGAGCACCGGGGAGCTGTTTTTT; j_call: TRBJ2-2; v_call: TRBV4-3; d_call: .; clone_size: .
cdr3_aa: CASSLGPPSGSGDTQYF; cdr3_nt: TGTGCCAGCAGCTTAGGGCCCCCTAGCGGGAGTGGGGATACGCAGTATTTT; j_call: TRBJ2-3; v_call: TRBV7-2; d_call: TRBD2; clone_size: many
cdr3_aa: CATSEFGAYGYTF; cdr3_nt: TGTGCCACCAGTGAATTCGGGGCCTATGGCTACACCTTC; j_call: TRBJ1-2; v_call: TRBV24-1; d_call: .; clone_size: .